This T cell receptor beta chain was identified during a study of shared clonotypes between healthy human individuals. Looking at the study overall: In total, the donors were a couple of women and three men aged 18 to 49.

Naive CD8 isolation took CD45RO-negative cells positively selected for CCR7 and excluded terminally differentiated effector memory CD45RA+ cells. In replicate PCRs of sorted subsets, about 200 ng DNA, approximately 30,000 T cell genomes, was used. Some clones are missing from TCRdb's copy, which holds only in-frame ones; the method was immunoSEQ multiplex PCR. The table includes more than 2 million clones, about 95% detected once. The CDR3 runs 17 residues. The TCR sequence derives from a man aged 18 to 35 in good health. The sample consisted of naive CD8+ T cells sorted from blood. V gene TRBV12-2 combines with J gene TRBJ2-5; TRBD1 was called by the table and not checked on the DNA. TRBV12-2 is a pseudogene locus. The CDR3 nucleotides are TGTGCAAGTCGCTTAGTTTACAGGGGGCACTACCAAGAGACCCAGTACTTC. Protein: CASRLVYRGHYQETQYF.